The source of this TCR beta chain is a study of blood T cell repertoires in COVID-19. Across the study: Material from acute and convalescent COVID-19 was sourced from the United States, Italy and Spain. T cells, B-cell-depleted T cells, or PBMCs supplied cDNA or gDNA.

The table came from immunoSEQ multiplex PCR; TCRdb's copy has only in-frame clones and leaves some out. The table includes fewer than 250,000 clones, around 80% detected once. CDR1 and CDR2 from the germline V gene are SGHRS and YFSETQ. This CDR3 is built from 14 residues. Deletions cut 4 bases from V and 4 bases from J, with 14 bases between. The material sequenced was peripheral blood. The TCR originated in a human donor in a cohort sampled during active COVID-19. This chain links TRBV5-1 with TRBJ2-5; D is unresolved. CDR3 bases: TGCGCCAGCAGCCCAAACAGTTTGCCAGAGACCCAGTACTTC. Protein: CASSPNSLPETQYF.